This T cell receptor beta chain emerged from a study of regulatory T cells in long-lasting Graves disease. This clonotype has just one count. Possible read error: a much larger clone is one base away. Time point here: persistent/refractory GD, antithyroid drugs over 5 years with positive TRAb. Scientists built the TCR library using RNA that was extracted from PBMCs. Investigators prepared the TCR beta libraries by applying iRepertoire HTBI primers and Arm-PCR of CDR3 regions. TCRdb re-derived calls from the multiplex PCR reads in MiXCR, one entry per CDR3 protein. The sample holds 400,000 to 500,000 distinct CDR3 sequences, around 20% seen once. The input for sequencing was peripheral blood mononuclear cells (PBMCs), taken when the disease was refractory, from a patient treated with antithyroid drugs. The clonotype originates from a female donor with Graves disease.

CDR3 nucleotide sequence: TGTGCCAGCAGCCCTCATGCCGGACTAGTGGGCTCCTACGAGCAGTACTTC. Amino acid sequence: CASSPHAGLVGSYEQYF. This chain joins TRBV6-4 and TRBJ2-7, with 7 bases matching TRBD2. The J segment lost 0 bases and the V segment lost 6 bases, leaving 14 bases of the junction unmatched. The CDR3 loop spans 17 amino acids. CDR1 MRHNA and CDR2 SNTAGT come from the germline V gene.